These T cell receptor beta chains were read from a single sample in a study of control samples from healthy donors and cancer patients. Sequencing was performed with immunoSEQ multiplex PCR; in TCRdb, only in-frame clones are kept and a portion is missing. The data hold some 90,000 clones, with approximately 93% observed a single time. Input material: blood. These receptors were obtained from a woman aged 25 to 39 in good health. The CDR3 runs from the conserved cysteine through the conserved F or W. D genes are given only for firm matches. Size is omitted from some rows. Given values are once, few, many or a class for expanded clones.

j_call | d_call | clone_size | v_call | cdr3_nt | cdr3_aa
TRBJ2-7 | . | . | TRBV19 | TGTGCCAGTAGTGCAGTTGTCCACGAGCAGTACTTC | CASSAVVHEQYF
TRBJ2-1 | TRBD2 | . | TRBV25-1 | TGTGCCAGCAGTGTCCTCGGGACTAGTCCCTACAATGAGCAGTTCTTC | CASSVLGTSPYNEQFF
TRBJ1-1 | . | . | TRBV4-1 | TGCGCCAGCAGCCATCCTCCGCGAGGCGGTGAAGCTTTCTTT | CASSHPPRGGEAFF
TRBJ1-2 | TRBD1 | many | TRBV18 | TGTGCCAGCTCACAGGGCCAGGGGGATAGCTACACCTTC | CASSQGQGDSYTF
TRBJ2-7 | TRBD1 | . | TRBV5-1 | TGCGCCAGCAGCCAAGGGACAGGGACATCCTACGAGCAGTACTTC | CASSQGTGTSYEQYF
TRBJ1-1 | . | . | TRBV7-9 | TGTGCCAGCAGCAATACAGGGAACACTGAAGCTTTCTTT | CASSNTGNTEAFF
TRBJ2-1 | TRBD2 | . | TRBV18 | TGTGCCAGCTCACCCTCCTACCTACTAGCGGGGCGGAACAATGAGCAGTTCTTC | CASSPSYLLAGRNNEQFF
TRBJ2-7 | . | . | TRBV5-6 | TGTGCCAGTGGCGGCAGGGCAGTGGTCGAGCAGTACTTC | CASGGRAVVEQYF
TRBJ1-1 | . | . | TRBV24-1 | TGTGCCACCTCGCAAGGGACACAAGCTTTCTTT | CATSQGTQAFF
TRBJ1-2 | TRBD1 | . | TRBV6-5 | TGTGCCAGCAGTTACTCAGGCAGGGGGGGATATGGCTACACCTTC | CASSYSGRGGYGYTF
TRBJ1-5 | . | . | TRBV7-3 | TGTGCCAGCAGCTTAACCCGAGAACAGCCCCAGCATTTT | CASSLTREQPQHF
TRBJ2-2 | . | . | TRBV18 | TGTGCCAGCTCACCAAGGACCAGGAACACCGGGGAGCTGTTTTTT | CASSPRTRNTGELFF
TRBJ2-5 | . | . | TRBV7-9 | TGTGCCAGCAGCCCACAGGTGAAGACCCAGTACTTC | CASSPQVKTQYF
TRBJ1-3 | . | once | TRBV19 | TGTGCCAGTACCTCCCGCCACTCTGGAAACACCATATATTTT | CASTSRHSGNTIYF
TRBJ2-7 | TRBD2 | . | TRBV6-5 | TGTGCCAGCAGATTAGCGGGATTAACGACGCAGCAGTACTTC | CASRLAGLTTQQYF
TRBJ1-6 | . | . | TRBV7-9 | TGTGCCAGCAGCTTTGACACCTATTCACCCCTCCACTTT | CASSFDTYSPLHF